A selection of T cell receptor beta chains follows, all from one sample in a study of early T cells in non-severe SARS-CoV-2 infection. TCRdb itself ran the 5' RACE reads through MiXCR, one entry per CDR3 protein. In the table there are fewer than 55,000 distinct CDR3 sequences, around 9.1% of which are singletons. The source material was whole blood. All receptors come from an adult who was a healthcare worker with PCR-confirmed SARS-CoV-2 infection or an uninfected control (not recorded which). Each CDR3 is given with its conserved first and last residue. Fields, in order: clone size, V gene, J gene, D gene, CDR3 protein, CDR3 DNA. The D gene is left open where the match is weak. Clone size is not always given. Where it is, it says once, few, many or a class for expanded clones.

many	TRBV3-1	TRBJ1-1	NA	CASGEWEEAFF	TGTGCCAGCGGGGAGTGGGAAGAAGCTTTCTTT
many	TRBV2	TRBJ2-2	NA	CASSEGSGSGELFF	TGTGCCAGCAGTGAAGGTAGCGGCTCCGGGGAGCTGTTTTTT
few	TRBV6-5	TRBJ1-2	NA	CASSSPVGYTF	TGTGCCAGCAGTTCACCCGTTGGCTACACCTTC
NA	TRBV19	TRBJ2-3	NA	CASTLDPSTDTQYF	TGTGCCAGTACTCTGGACCCTAGCACAGATACGCAGTATTTT
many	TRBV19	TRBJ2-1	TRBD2	CASPIGLAGVQPDGEQFF	TGTGCCAGCCCAATTGGGCTAGCGGGGGTGCAACCGGACGGTGAGCAGTTCTTC
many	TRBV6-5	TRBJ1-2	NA	CASSSSGGGGWGYTF	TGTGCCAGCAGCTCGTCCGGGGGCGGAGGATGGGGCTACACCTTC
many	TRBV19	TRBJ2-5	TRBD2	CASSLGLAQETQYF	TGTGCCAGTAGTCTGGGACTAGCACAAGAGACCCAGTACTTC
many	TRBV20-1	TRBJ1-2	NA	CSVKEANYGYTF	TGCAGTGTAAAAGAAGCTAACTATGGCTACACCTTC
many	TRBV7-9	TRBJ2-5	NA	CASSQRGQETQYF	TGTGCCAGCAGCCAGAGGGGCCAAGAGACCCAGTACTTC
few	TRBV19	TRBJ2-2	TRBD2	CASSTGTSGGVTGELFF	TGTGCCAGTAGTACCGGGACTAGCGGGGGGGTCACCGGGGAGCTGTTTTTT
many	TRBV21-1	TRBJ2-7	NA	CARYEQYF	TGTGCCAGGTACGAGCAGTACTTC
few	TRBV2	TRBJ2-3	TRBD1	CASRRQGSTDTQYF	TGTGCCAGTCGCAGACAGGGAAGCACAGATACGCAGTATTTT
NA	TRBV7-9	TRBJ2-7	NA	CARNLPGHPSYEQYF	TGTGCCAGAAACCTCCCAGGGCACCCATCCTACGAGCAGTACTTC
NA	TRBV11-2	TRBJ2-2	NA	CASSLEGAMNTGELFF	TGTGCCAGCAGCTTAGAGGGGGCCATGAACACCGGGGAGCTGTTTTTT
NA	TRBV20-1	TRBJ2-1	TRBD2	CSAAGTSVYNEQFF	TGCAGTGCTGCCGGGACTAGCGTCTACAATGAGCAGTTCTTC
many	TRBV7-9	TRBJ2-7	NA	CASSQWGGPYEQYF	TGTGCCAGCAGTCAATGGGGGGGCCCCTACGAGCAGTACTTC
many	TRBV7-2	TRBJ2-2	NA	CASSNSRAPTGELFF	TGTGCCAGCAGCAACAGTCGGGCGCCCACCGGGGAGCTGTTTTTT
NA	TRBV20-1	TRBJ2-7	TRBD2	CSANAGGGWTYEQYF	TGCAGTGCCAACGCGGGCGGGGGGTGGACCTACGAGCAGTACTTC
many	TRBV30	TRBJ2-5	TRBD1	CAWSLGQKETQYF	TGTGCCTGGAGTTTGGGACAGAAAGAGACCCAGTACTTC
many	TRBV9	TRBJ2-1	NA	CASSVGTPSSYNEQFF	TGTGCCAGCAGCGTAGGGACTCCCAGCTCCTACAATGAGCAGTTCTTC
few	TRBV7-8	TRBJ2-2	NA	CASTTPSRVGVSTGELFF	TGTGCCAGCACCACCCCCTCCCGGGTCGGGGTGAGCACCGGGGAGCTGTTTTTT
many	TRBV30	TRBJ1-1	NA	CAWSVSGVIVAFF	TGTGCCTGGAGTGTTTCCGGGGTTATTGTAGCTTTCTTT
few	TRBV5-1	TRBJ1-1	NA	CASSFRGPEAFF	TGCGCCAGCAGTTTTCGGGGTCCTGAAGCTTTCTTT
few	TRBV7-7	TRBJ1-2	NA	CASSFQGGGYGYTF	TGTGCCAGCAGCTTTCAGGGCGGGGGATATGGCTACACCTTC
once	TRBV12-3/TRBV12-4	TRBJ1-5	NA	CASSLGGNSNQPQHF	TGTGCCAGCAGTTTAGGCGGGAACAGCAATCAGCCCCAGCATTTT
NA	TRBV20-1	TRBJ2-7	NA	CSLAHGATNEQYF	TGCAGCCTTGCTCACGGGGCGACTAACGAGCAGTACTTC
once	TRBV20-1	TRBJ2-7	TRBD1	CSAIPGQGTYEQYF	TGCAGTGCTATACCGGGACAGGGGACCTACGAGCAGTACTTC